The clone carrying this T cell receptor (beta chain) was seen a single time. Its target is unknown. An end of the junction does not agree with germline; a read error may underlie this. This entry is derived from a study of T cell repertoires in cytomegalovirus infection. Study-level background: Public TCR beta signatures marked donors with CMV infection and the matching HLA.

This CDR3 is 16 amino acids long. Germline V lookup: CDR1 SGHTA, CDR2 FQGTGA. General observations from the study: Accumulated public TCR beta family frequency recognized individuals carrying CMV together with the relevant HLA.

TCRdb independently ran MiXCR on the reads; one entry per CDR3 protein. Among around 900,000 distinct CDR3 sequences, around 30% were seen once, and the ten largest hold roughly an eighth. The sequences come from cultured CD8+ T cells from PBMCs, collected from culture after CMV antigen stimulation. The sequence came from a human donor in good health (CMV status not recorded). Some clones in this sample may be carry-over from other donors' samples. The rearrangement links TRBV7-3 to TRBJ2-3; D possibly corresponds to TRBD1 (6 bases). This chain's CDR3 is CASSSSPGSWTDTKYF. Here the CDR3 DNA reads TGTGCCAGCTCCTCCTCTCCGGGGAGTTGGACAGATACGAAGTATTTT.